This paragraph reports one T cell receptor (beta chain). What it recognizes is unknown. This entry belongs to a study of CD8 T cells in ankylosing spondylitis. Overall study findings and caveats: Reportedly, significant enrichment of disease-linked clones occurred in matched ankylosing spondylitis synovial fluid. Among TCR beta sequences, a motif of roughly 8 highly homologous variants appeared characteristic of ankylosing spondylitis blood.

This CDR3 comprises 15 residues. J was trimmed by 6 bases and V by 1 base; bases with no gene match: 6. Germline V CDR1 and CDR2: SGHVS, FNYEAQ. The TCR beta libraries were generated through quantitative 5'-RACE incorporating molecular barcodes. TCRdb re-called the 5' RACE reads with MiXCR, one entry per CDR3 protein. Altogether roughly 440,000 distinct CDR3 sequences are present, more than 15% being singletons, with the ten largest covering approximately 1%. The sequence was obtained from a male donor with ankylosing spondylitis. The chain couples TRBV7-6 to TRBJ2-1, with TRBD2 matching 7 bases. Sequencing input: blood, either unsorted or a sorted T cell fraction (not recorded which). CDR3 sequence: CASSLDGGRGNEQFF. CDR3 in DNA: TGTGCCAGCAGCTTAGATGGCGGGAGAGGCAATGAGCAGTTCTTC.